This T cell receptor (beta chain) emerged from a study of early T cells in non-severe SARS-CoV-2 infection. Study-wide background: Unpaired chains resulted from sequencing bulk RNA of unsorted whole blood.

This clonotype was picked up many times. Its cognate antigen is unknown. Attachment of unique molecular identifiers was made to individual cDNA molecules. MiXCR, applied by TCRdb to the 5' RACE reads, yields one record per CDR3 protein. The profile covers approximately 30,000 distinct CDR3 sequences, with approximately 4.2% appearing a single time and about 12% taken by the ten largest. Findings and caveats of the study: Anti-spike CD8 responses were favored in VDJdb matching, and private and CD4 specificities were missed.

CDR1 and CDR2 (germline): SGHKS, YYEKEE (reference sequence). The length of the CDR3 is 15 residues. Trimming took off 1 base at V and 2 bases at J, with 12 bases between the two ends. This sequence was found in an adult who was a healthcare worker with PCR-confirmed SARS-CoV-2 infection or an uninfected control (not recorded which). V usage is TRBV5-5 and J usage is TRBJ1-2; D uncertain. The sequenced material came from whole blood. CDR3 DNA: TGTGCCAGCAGCTTGAGGCAAGGATACAACTATGGCTACACCTTC. Translation gives CASSLRQGYNYGYTF.